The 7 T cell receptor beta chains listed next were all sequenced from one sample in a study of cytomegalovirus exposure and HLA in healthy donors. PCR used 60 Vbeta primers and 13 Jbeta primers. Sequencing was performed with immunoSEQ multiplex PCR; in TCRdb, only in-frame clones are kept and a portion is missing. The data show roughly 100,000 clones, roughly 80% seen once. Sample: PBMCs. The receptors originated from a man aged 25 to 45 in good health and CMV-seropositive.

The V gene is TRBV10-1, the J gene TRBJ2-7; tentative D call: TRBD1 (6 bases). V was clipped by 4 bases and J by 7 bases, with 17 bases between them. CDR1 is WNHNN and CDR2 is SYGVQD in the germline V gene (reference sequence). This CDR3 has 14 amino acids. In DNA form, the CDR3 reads TGCGCCAGCAGTGCCGCCCGGGACATGGGGGAGCAGTACTTC. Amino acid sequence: CASSAARDMGEQYF.

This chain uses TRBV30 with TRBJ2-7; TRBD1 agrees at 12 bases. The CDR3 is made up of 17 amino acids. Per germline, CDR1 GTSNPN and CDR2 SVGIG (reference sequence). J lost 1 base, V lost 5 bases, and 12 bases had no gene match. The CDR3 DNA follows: TGTGCCTGGGACCACAGGGACAGGGGGCTTCTATCCTACGAGCAGTACTTC. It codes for CAWDHRDRGLLSYEQYF. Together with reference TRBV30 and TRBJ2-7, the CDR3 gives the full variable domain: SQTIHQWPATLVQPVGSPLSLECTVEGTSNPNLYWYRQAAGRGLQLLFYSVGIGQISSEVPQNLSASRPQDRQFILSSKKLLLSDSGFYLCAWDHRDRGLLSYEQYFGPGTRLTVT.

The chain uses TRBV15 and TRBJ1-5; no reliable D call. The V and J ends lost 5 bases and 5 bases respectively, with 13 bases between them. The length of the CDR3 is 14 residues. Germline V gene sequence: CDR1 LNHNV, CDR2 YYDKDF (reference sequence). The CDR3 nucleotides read TGTGCCACCAGCCTCTTCGACGAGGATCAGCCCCAGCATTTT. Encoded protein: CATSLFDEDQPQHF. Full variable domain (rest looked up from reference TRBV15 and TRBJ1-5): DAMVIQNPRYQVTQFGKPVTLSCSQTLNHNVMYWYQQKSSQAPKLLFHYYDKDFNNEADTPDNFQSRRPNTSFCFLDIRSPGLGDTAMYLCATSLFDEDQPQHFGDGTRLSIL.

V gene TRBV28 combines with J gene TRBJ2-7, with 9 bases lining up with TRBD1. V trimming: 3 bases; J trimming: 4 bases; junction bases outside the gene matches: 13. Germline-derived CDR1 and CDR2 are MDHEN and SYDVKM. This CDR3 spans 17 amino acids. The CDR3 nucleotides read TGTGCCAGCAGTTTGCTAATTGGGACAGGGTCCCAATACGAGCAGTACTTC. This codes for CASSLLIGTGSQYEQYF.

The CDR3 reads CASRTTVNTEAFF. CDR3 DNA: TGTGCCAGTAGGACGACAGTTAACACTGAAGCTTTCTTT. The chain has TRBV19 and TRBJ1-1; TRBD1 is a possible D gene (5 bases). V lost 6 bases and J lost 2, with 10 bases in between. Germline V gene sequence: CDR1 LNHDA, CDR2 SQIVND (reference sequence). CDR3 length: 13 amino acids.

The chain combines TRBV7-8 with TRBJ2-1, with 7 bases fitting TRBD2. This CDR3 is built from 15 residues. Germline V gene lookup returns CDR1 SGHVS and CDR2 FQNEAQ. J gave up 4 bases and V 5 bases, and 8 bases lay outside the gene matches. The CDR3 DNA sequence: TGTGCCAGCAGCCCACCGGGACTAAAATACAATGAGCAGTTCTTC. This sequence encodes CASSPPGLKYNEQFF.

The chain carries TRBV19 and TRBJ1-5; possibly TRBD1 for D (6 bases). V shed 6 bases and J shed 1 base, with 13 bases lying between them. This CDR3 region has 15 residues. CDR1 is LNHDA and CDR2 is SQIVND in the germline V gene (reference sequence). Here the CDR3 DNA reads TGTGCCAGTAGCCAAAATACAGGGAGCAATCAGCCCCAGCATTTT. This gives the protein CASSQNTGSNQPQHF.